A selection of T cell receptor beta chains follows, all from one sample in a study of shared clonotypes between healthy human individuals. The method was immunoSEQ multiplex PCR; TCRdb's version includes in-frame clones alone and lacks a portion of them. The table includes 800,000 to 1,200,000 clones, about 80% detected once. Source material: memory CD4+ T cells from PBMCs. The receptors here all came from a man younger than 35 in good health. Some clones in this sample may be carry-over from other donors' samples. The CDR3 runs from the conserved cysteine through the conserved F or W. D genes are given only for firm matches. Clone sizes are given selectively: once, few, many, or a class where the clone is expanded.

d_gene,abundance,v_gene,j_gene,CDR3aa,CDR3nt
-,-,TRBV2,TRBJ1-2,CASRGGGPLGYTF,TGTGCCAGCCGCGGGGGTGGGCCTCTTGGCTACACCTTC
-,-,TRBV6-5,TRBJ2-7,CASSPTPRAEQYF,TGTGCCAGCAGCCCTACCCCTCGGGCCGAGCAGTACTTC
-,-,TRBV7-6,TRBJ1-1,CASSRQVGTEAFF,TGTGCCAGCAGCCGACAGGTCGGCACTGAAGCTTTCTTT
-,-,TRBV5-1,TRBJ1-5,CASSLGGSEQPQHF,TGCGCCAGCAGCTTGGGGGGGTCTGAACAGCCCCAGCATTTT
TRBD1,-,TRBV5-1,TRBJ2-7,CASSSGGASYEQYF,TGCGCCAGCAGTTCAGGGGGCGCTTCATACGAGCAGTACTTC
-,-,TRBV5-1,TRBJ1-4,CASSLVGSTNEKLFF,TGCGCCAGCAGCTTGGTTGGCTCAACTAATGAAAAACTGTTTTTT
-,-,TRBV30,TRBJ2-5,CAWSGSSQETQYF,TGTGCCTGGTCCGGGAGTTCTCAAGAGACCCAGTACTTC
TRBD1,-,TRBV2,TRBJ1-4,CASRAPDYRGEKLFF,TGTGCCAGCAGGGCCCCGGACTACAGGGGAGAAAAACTGTTTTTT
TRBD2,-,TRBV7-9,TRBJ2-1,CASSLGTSLAYEQFF,TGTGCCAGCAGCTTGGGGACTAGTTTGGCCTATGAGCAGTTCTTC
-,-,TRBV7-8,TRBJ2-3,CASSSRGFAQDTQYF,TGTGCCAGCAGTTCCCGGGGGTTCGCACAAGATACGCAGTATTTT
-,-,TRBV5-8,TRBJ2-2,CASSFGWTGELFF,TGTGCCAGCAGCTTTGGTTGGACCGGGGAGCTGTTTTTT
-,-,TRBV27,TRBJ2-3,CASSLSPGYTDTQYF,TGTGCCAGCAGTTTATCGCCAGGGTACACAGATACGCAGTATTTT
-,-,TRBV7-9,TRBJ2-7,CASSVLQPYEQYF,TGTGCCAGCAGTGTACTACAACCCTACGAGCAGTACTTC
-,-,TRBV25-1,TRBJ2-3,CASNERSTDTQYF,TGTGCCAGCAACGAGCGGAGCACAGATACGCAGTATTTT
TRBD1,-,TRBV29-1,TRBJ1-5,CSVEEGGQGGQPQHF,TGCAGCGTTGAAGAAGGGGGACAGGGTGGGCAGCCCCAGCATTTT
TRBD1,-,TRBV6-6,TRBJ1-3,CASSSLGTAGNTIYF,TGTGCCAGCAGTTCCCTGGGGACAGCTGGAAACACCATATATTTT
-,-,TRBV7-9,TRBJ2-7,CASSLGAGLAYEQYF,TGTGCCAGCAGCTTAGGGGCCGGCTTAGCCTACGAGCAGTACTTC
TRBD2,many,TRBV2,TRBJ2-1,CASKEAGEGYNEQFF,TGTGCCAGCAAAGAGGCGGGAGAAGGCTACAATGAGCAGTTCTTC
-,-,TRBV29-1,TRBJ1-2,CSVDEYGYTF,TGCAGCGTTGACGAGTATGGCTACACCTTC
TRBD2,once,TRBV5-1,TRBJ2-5,CASGGAGGGETQYF,TGCGCCAGCGGAGGAGCGGGAGGGGGAGAGACCCAGTACTTC
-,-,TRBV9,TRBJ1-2,CASSPQDRPYGYTF,TGTGCCAGCAGCCCCCAGGACAGACCTTATGGCTACACCTTC
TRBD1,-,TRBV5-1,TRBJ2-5,CASSIPTGEETQYF,TGCGCCAGCAGCATACCGACAGGGGAAGAGACCCAGTACTTC
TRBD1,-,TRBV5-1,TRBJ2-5,CASSPDSDRGETQYF,TGCGCCAGCAGCCCAGATTCAGACAGGGGAGAGACCCAGTACTTC
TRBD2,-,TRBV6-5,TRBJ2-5,CASSWRGSGRQETQYF,TGTGCCAGCAGTTGGCGGGGGAGCGGGAGACAAGAGACCCAGTACTTC
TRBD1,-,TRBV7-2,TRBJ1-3,CASSWGQLDSGNTIYF,TGTGCCAGCAGCTGGGGACAGCTAGACTCTGGAAACACCATATATTTT
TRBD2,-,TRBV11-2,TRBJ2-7,CASSLEISMGGSSYEQYF,TGTGCCAGCAGCTTAGAGATTAGTATGGGGGGGAGCTCCTACGAGCAGTACTTC